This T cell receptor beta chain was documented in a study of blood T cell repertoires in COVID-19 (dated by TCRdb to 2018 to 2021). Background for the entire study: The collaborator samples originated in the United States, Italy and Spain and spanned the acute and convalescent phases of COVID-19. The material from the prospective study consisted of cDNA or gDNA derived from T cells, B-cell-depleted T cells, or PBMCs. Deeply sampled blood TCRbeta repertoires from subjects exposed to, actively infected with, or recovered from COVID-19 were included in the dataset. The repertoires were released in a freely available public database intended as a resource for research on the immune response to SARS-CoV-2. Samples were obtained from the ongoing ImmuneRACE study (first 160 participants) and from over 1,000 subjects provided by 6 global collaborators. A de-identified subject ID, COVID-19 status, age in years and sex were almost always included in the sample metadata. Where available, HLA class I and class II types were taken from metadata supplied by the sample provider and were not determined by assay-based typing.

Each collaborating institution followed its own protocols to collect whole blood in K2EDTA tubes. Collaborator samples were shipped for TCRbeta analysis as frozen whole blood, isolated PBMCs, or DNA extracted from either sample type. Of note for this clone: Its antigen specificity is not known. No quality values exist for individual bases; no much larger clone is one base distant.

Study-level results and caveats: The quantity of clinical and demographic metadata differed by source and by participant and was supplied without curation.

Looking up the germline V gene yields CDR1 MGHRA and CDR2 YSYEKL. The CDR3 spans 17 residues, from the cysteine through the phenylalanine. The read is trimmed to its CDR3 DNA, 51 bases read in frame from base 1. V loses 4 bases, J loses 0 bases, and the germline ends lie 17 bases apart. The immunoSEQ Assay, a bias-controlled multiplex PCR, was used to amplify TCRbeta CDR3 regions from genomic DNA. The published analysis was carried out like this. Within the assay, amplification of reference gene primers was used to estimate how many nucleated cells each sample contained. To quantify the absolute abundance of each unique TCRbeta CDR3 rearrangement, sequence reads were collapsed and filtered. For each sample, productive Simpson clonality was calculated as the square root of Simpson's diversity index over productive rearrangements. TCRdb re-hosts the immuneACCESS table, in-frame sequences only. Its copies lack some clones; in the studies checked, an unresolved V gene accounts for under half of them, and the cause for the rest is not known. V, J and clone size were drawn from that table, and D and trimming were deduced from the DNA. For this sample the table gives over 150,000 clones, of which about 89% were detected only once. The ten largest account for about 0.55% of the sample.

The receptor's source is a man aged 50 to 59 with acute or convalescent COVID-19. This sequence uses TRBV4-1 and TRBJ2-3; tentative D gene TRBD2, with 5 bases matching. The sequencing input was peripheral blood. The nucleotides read TGCGCCAGCAGCCCAATTGGGGTGAGGACTAGCACAGATACGCAGTATTTT. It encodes CASSPIGVRTSTDTQYF.